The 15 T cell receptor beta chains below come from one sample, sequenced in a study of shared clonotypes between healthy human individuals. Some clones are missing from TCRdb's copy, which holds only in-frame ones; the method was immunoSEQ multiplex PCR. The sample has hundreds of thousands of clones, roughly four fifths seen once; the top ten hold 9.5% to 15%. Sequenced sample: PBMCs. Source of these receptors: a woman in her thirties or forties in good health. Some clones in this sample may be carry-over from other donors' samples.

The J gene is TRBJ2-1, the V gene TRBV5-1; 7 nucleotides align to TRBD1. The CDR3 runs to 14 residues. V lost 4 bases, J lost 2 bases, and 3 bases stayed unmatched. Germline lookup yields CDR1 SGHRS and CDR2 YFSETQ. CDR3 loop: CASSPGTAYNEQFF. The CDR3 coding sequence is TGCGCCAGCAGCCCCGGGACAGCCTACAATGAGCAGTTCTTC.

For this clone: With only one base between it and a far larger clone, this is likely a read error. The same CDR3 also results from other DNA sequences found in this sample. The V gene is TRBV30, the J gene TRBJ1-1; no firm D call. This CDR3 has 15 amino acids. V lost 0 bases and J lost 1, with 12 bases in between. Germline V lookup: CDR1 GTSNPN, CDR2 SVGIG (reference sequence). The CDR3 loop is CAWSVLPDRNTEAFF. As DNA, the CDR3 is TGTGCCTGGAGTGTACTACCAGACCGGAACACTGAAGCTTTCTTT.

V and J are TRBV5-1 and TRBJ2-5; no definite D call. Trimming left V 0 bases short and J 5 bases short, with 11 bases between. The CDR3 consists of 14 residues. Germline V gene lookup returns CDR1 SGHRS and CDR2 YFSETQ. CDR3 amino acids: CASSLAPPQETQYF. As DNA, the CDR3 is TGCGCCAGCAGCTTGGCACCTCCGCAGGAGACCCAGTACTTC.

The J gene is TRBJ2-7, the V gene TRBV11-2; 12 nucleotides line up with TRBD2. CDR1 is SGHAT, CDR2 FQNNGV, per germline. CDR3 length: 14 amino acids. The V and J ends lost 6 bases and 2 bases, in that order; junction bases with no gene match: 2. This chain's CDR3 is CASRWTSGTYEQYF. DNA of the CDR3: TGTGCCAGCAGATGGACTAGCGGGACCTACGAGCAGTACTTC.

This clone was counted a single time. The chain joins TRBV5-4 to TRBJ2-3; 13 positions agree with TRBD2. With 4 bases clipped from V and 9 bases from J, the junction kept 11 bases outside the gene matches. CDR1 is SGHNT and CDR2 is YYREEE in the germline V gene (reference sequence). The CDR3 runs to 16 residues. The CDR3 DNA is TGTGCCAGCAGCCTGGGACTAGCGGGACTGAAGGGGACGCAGTATTTT. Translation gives CASSLGLAGLKGTQYF.

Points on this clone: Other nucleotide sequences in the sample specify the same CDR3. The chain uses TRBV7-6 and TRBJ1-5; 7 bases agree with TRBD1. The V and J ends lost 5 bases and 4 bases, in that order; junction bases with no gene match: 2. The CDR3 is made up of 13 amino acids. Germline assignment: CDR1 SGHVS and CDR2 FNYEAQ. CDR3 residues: CASSRRGNQPQHF. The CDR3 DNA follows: TGTGCCAGCAGCCGCAGGGGGAATCAGCCCCAGCATTTT.

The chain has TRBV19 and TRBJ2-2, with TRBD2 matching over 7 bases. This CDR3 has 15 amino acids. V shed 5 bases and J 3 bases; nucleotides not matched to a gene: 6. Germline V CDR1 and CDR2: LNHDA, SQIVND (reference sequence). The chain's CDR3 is CASSQVAGDTGELFF. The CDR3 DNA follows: TGTGCCAGTAGTCAGGTTGCGGGAGACACCGGGGAGCTGTTTTTT.

CDR3 nucleotides: TGCGCCAGCAGCCCGGGACTAGCTGGCACCGGGGAGCTGTTTTTT. Its translation: CASSPGLAGTGELFF. The chain links TRBV4-1 to TRBJ2-2; TRBD2 agrees at 9 bases. Germline-derived CDR1 and CDR2 are MGHRA and YSYEKL. With V trimmed by 4 bases and J by 4 bases, 4 bases remained unmatched. This CDR3 is 15 amino acids long.

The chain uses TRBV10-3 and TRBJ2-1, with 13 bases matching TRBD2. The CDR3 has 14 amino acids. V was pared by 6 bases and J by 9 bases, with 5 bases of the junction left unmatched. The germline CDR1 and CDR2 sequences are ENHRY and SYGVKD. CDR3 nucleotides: TGTGCCATCAGACCCGGGACTAGCGGGACTGAGCAGTTCTTC. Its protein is CAIRPGTSGTEQFF.

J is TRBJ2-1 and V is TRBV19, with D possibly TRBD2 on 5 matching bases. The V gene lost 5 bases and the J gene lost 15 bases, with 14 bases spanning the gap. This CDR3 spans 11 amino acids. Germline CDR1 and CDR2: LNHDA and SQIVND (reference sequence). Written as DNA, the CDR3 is TGTGCCAGTAGTCATTATGGGGAGTTGTTCTTC. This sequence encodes CASSHYGELFF.

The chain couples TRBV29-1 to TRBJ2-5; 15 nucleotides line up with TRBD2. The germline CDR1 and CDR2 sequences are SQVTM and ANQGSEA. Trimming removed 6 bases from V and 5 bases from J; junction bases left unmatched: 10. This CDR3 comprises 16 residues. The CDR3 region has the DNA TGCAGCGTCCCGGGACTAGCGGGAGGCGGACCCGAGACCCAGTACTTC. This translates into CSVPGLAGGGPETQYF.

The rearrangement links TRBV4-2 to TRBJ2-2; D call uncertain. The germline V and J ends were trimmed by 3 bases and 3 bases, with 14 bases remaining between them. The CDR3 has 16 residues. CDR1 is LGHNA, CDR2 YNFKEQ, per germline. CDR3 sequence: CASSQTPAPHTGELFF. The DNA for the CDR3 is TGTGCCAGCAGCCAGACCCCAGCACCACACACCGGGGAGCTGTTTTTT.

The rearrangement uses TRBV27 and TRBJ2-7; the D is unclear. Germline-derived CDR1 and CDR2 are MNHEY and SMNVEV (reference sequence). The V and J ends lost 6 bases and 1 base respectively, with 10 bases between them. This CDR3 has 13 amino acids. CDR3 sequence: CASRALVSYEQYF. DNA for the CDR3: TGTGCCAGCAGGGCTTTAGTGTCCTACGAGCAGTACTTC.

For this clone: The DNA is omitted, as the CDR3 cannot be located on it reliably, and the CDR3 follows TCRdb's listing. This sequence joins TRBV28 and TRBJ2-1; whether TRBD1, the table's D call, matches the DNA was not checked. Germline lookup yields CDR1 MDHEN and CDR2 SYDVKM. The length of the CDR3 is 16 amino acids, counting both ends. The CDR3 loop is CASSSSSGVIVNEQFF.

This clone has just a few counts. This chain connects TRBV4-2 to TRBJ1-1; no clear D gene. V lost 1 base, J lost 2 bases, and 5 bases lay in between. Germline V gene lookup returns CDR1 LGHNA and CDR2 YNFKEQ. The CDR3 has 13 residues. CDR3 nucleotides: TGTGCCAGCAGCCAAGTGGACAACACTGAAGCTTTCTTT. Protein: CASSQVDNTEAFF.